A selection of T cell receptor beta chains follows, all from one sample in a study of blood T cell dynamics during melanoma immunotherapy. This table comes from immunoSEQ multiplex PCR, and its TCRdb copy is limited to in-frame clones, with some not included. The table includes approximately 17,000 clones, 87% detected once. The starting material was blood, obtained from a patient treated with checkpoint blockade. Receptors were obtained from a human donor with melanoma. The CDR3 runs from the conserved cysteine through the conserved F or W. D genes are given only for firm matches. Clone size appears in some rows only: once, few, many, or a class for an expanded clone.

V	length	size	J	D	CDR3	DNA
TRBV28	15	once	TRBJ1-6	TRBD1	CASSFRQGRLSPLHF	TGTGCCAGCAGTTTTCGACAGGGAAGGCTTTCACCCCTCCACTTT
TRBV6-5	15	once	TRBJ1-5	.	CASSYEELGNQPQHF	TGTGCCAGCAGTTACGAGGAATTGGGCAATCAGCCCCAGCATTTT
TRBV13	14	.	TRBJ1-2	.	CASSLGEGIYGYTF	TGTGCCAGCAGCTTAGGTGAGGGGATCTATGGCTACACCTTC
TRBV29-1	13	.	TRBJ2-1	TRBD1	CSVEKDRYNEQFF	TGCAGCGTTGAAAAGGACAGGTACAATGAGCAGTTCTTC
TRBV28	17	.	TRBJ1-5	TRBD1	CASSPGTGEDSNQPQHF	TGTGCCAGCAGTCCCGGGACAGGGGAGGATAGCAATCAGCCCCAGCATTTT
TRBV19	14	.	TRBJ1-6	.	CASSMTDRNSPLHF	TGTGCCAGTAGTATGACCGACAGAAATTCACCCCTCCACTTT
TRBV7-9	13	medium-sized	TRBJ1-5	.	CASSTRDGQPQHF	TGTGCCAGCAGCACGAGGGACGGTCAGCCCCAGCATTTT
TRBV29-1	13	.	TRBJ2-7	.	CSVGGLGTHEQYF	TGCAGCGTTGGGGGGCTAGGAACCCACGAGCAGTACTTC
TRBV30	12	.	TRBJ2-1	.	CAWSAVSDEQFF	TGTGCCTGGAGTGCTGTCAGCGATGAGCAGTTCTTC
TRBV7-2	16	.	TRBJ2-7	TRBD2	CASSQTSGSSSYEQYF	TGTGCCAGCAGCCAAACTAGCGGGAGCTCCTCCTACGAGCAGTACTTC
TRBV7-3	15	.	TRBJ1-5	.	CASSLGGNSNQPQHF	TGTGCCAGCAGCTTAGGGGGGAACAGCAATCAGCCCCAGCATTTT
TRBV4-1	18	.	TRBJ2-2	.	CASSQEFAPNLNTGELFF	TGCGCCAGCAGCCAAGAGTTCGCACCAAATTTGAACACCGGGGAGCTGTTTTTT
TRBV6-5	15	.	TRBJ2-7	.	CASSYSMEGVNEQYF	TGTGCCAGCAGTTACTCGATGGAGGGGGTGAACGAGCAGTACTTC
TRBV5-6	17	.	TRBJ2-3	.	CASSFTQLADRTDTQYF	TGTGCCAGCAGCTTCACCCAACTAGCAGATCGCACAGATACGCAGTATTTT
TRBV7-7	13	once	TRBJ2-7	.	CASSLGPSYEQYF	TGTGCTAGCAGCTTAGGCCCCTCCTACGAGCAGTACTTC
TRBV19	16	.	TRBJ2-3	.	CASSGQGLFFTDTQYF	TGTGCCAGTAGTGGCCAGGGGCTTTTTTTCACAGATACGCAGTATTTT
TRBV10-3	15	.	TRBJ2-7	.	CAISGESSVAYEQYF	TGTGCCATCAGTGGGGAGTCTAGCGTTGCCTACGAGCAGTACTTC
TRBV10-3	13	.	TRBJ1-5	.	CAIKAQADQPQHF	TGTGCCATCAAGGCGCAGGCGGATCAGCCCCAGCATTTT
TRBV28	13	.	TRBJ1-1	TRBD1	CASSLGTGAEAFF	TGTGCCAGCAGTTTGGGGACAGGGGCTGAAGCTTTCTTT
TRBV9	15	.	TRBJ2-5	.	CASSASIGEQETQYF	TGTGCCAGCAGCGCCTCCATCGGGGAACAAGAGACCCAGTACTTC
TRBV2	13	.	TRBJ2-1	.	CATMEPGYNEQFF	TGTGCCACCATGGAACCGGGATACAATGAGCAGTTCTTC
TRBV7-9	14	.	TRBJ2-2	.	CASRKGGGTGELFF	TGTGCCAGCAGGAAGGGGGGAGGAACCGGGGAGCTGTTTTTT
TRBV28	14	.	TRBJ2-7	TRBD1	CASSPPDRDYEQYF	TGTGCCAGCAGTCCTCCGGACAGGGACTACGAGCAGTACTTC
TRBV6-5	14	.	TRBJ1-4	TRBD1	CASRPGQGNEKLFF	TGTGCCAGCAGGCCGGGACAGGGGAATGAAAAACTGTTTTTT
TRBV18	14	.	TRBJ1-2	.	CASSPADKIYGYTF	TGTGCCAGCTCACCCGCCGACAAGATCTATGGCTACACCTTC
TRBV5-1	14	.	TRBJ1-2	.	CASSLVGDSYGYTF	TGCGCCAGCAGCTTGGTTGGGGACTCCTATGGCTACACCTTC
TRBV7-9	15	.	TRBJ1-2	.	CASSSSTRVPYGYTF	TGTGCCAGCAGCTCTTCCACCAGGGTCCCCTATGGCTACACCTTC
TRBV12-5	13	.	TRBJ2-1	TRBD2	CASGSGTRNEQFF	TGTGCTAGTGGTTCCGGGACTAGAAATGAGCAGTTCTTC
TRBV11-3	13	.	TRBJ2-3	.	CASSSPRTDTQYF	TGTGCCAGCAGCTCCCCCCGGACAGATACGCAGTATTTT
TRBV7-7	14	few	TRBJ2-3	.	CASSPGASADTQYF	TGTGCCAGCAGCCCGGGGGCCTCGGCAGATACGCAGTATTTT
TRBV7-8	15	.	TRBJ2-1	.	CASSEGASAYNEQFF	TGTGCCAGCAGCGAGGGGGCTAGCGCCTACAATGAGCAGTTCTTC
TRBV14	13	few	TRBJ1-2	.	CASSLTTVYGYTF	TGTGCCAGCAGCTTGACGACGGTCTATGGCTACACCTTC